This TCR beta chain emerged from a study of T cell repertoires in cytomegalovirus infection. The CDR3 loop spans 14 amino acids. The germline CDR1 and CDR2 sequences are SGHTA and FQGNSA. Trimming pared 1 base from V and 4 bases from J, leaving 10 bases between. TCRdb passed the reads through MiXCR, listing each CDR3 protein once. In the table there are around 740,000 distinct CDR3 sequences, roughly a third of which are singletons. The sequence derives from a human donor in good health (CMV status not recorded). Some clones in this sample may be carry-over from other donors' samples. Sequencing was done on a sample of PBMCs. V gene TRBV7-2 combines with J gene TRBJ1-1; D unclear. CDR3 region: CASSLGLLPTEAFF. CDR3 in DNA: TGTGCCAGCAGCTTAGGTCTCCTGCCCACTGAAGCTTTCTTT. The variable domain in full, completed from reference TRBV7-2 and TRBJ1-1, reads GAGVSQSPSNKVTEKGKDVELRCDPISGHTALYWYRQSLGQGLEFLIYFQGNSAPDKSGLPSDRFSAERTGGSVSTLTIQRTQQEDSAVYLCASSLGLLPTEAFFGQGTRLTVV.